This TCR beta chain is drawn from a study of blood T cell repertoires in COVID-19. Study context: COVID-19 samples, acute and convalescent, were from the United States, Italy and Spain.

Between the trimmed V and J ends, which lost 0 bases and 6 bases, there was a span of 7 bases. Germline CDR1 is SGHRS and CDR2 is YFSETQ. This CDR3 has 13 amino acids. Sequenced by immunoSEQ multiplex PCR; TCRdb stores in-frame clones only, minus some. The sample holds 60,000 to 75,000 clones, roughly 80% seen once. The sequenced material came from peripheral blood. The receptor was isolated from a woman aged 80 or over with acute or convalescent COVID-19. V is TRBV5-1 and J is TRBJ2-1; a possible D gene is TRBD1 (6 bases). The CDR3, as DNA: TGCGCCAGCAGCTTGGCGACAGGCAATGAGCAGTTCTTC. This encodes CASSLATGNEQFF.